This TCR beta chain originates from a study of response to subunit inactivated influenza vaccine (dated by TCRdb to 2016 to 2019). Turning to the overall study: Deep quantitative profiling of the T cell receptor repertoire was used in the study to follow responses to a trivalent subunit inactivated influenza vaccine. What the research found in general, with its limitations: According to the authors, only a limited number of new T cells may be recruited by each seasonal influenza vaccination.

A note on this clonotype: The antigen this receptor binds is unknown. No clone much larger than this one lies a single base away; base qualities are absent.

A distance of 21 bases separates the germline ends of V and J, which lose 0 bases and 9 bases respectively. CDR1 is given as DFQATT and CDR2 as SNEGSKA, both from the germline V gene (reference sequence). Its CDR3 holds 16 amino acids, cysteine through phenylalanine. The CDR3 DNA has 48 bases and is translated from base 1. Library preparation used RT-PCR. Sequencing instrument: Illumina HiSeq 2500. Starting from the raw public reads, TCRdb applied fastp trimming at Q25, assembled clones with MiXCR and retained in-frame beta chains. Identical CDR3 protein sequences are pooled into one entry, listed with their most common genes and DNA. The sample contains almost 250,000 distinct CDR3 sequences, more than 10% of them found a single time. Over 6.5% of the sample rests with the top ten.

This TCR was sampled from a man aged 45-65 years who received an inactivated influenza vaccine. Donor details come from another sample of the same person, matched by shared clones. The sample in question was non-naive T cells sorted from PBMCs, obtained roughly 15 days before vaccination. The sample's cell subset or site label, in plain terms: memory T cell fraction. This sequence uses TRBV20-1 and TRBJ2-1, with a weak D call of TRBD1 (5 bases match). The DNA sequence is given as TGCAGTGCTAGAGATTTGGCAGGGAACACCCGCCCTGAGCAGTTCTTC. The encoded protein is CSARDLAGNTRPEQFF.